This T cell receptor beta chain came from a study of OX40 agonist ivuxolimab in advanced cancers. As for the study in general: Patients were infused with ivuxolimab every 2 weeks at 0.01 to 10 mg/kg.

Regarding this clone: Its antigen is unknown.

Germline V gene lookup returns CDR1 SEHNR and CDR2 FQNEAQ (reference sequence). There are 14 residues in the CDR3. Trimming took off 0 bases at V and 2 bases at J, with 7 bases between the two ends. Profiled with immunoSEQ multiplex PCR; TCRdb holds only in-frame clones, not every one. The table has roughly 93,000 clones, approximately 84% seen once. Study-wide points: There were, on average, more expanded clones in CD8+ T cells than in CD4+.

The chain recombines TRBV7-9 with TRBJ1-1; D remains unclear. This TCR was sampled from an adult with an advanced solid tumor such as melanoma, head and neck, liver or kidney cancer. The specimen comprised CD4+ or CD8+ T cells sorted from blood, sampled in a trial of the OX40 agonist ivuxolimab. The CDR3 loop reads CASSLAHVNTEAFF. The DNA of the CDR3 is TGTGCCAGCAGCTTAGCGCATGTAAACACTGAAGCTTTCTTT.